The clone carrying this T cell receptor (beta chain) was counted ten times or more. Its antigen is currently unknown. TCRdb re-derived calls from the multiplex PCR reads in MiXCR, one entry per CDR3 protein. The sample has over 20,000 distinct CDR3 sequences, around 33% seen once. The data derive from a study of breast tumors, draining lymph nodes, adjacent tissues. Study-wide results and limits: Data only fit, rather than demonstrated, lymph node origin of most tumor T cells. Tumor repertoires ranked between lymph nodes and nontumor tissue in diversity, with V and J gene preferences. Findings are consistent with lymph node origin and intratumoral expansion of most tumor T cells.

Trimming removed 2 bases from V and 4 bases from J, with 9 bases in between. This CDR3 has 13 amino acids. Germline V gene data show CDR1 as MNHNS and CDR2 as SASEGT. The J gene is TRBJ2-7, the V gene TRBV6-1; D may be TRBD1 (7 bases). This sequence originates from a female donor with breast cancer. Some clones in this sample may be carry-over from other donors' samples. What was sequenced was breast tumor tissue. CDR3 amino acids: CASSEQGGYEQYF. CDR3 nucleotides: TGTGCCAGCAGTGAACAGGGGGGTTACGAGCAGTACTTC.